This T cell receptor (beta chain) was documented in a study of shared clonotypes between healthy human individuals (dated by TCRdb to 2018 to 2021). In terms of the full investigation: A few men and a couple of women, aged 18 to 49 years, made up the cohort. Per donor, leukapheresis produced somewhere between about 0.9 and 9 billion PBMCs. Blood TCR repertoires of about five healthy adults were deeply sequenced to estimate repertoire size and the extent of clonotype sharing between individuals. Libraries were prepared and TCR repertoires were sequenced by different laboratories using diverse techniques, in order to increase sequencing depth and limit assay-specific biases. Here is what the overall study found, with its caveats: Pairwise subsampling indicated that sequencing depth was expected to affect the degree of clonotype sharing among donors. Sampling was restricted to blood, and TCR repertoires in tissues likely differ from the TCR repertoires found in blood. The small number of donors limited the genetic and exposure-history diversity represented.

About this clone itself: What this receptor recognizes is not known. The sample holds no much larger clone one base away, and base qualities are not on file.

Relative to germline, V is 8 bases shorter and J is 2 bases shorter, with 12 bases between their ends. The germline V gene specifies MDHEN as CDR1 and SYDVKM as CDR2. Taken from cysteine to phenylalanine, the CDR3 has 13 residues. Left in the record is the CDR3 DNA by itself, 39 bases read in frame from the first base. TCR CDR3 regions were amplified from genomic DNA by multiplex PCR using the deep immunoSEQ assay. Extracted genomic DNA from each cell subset was distributed evenly across all wells of several immunoSEQ 96-well plates, and each plate was treated as a replicate. For unsorted PBMC, 250 to 350 ng of genomic DNA, equivalent to about 30,000 T cell genomes, went into each replicate PCR. Genomic DNA from unsorted PBMC was sequenced over ten immunoSEQ deep assay plates. Purified libraries were measured with a Qubit 3.0 fluorometer, size-checked on a Bioanalyzer 2100, and measured again with the KAPA Library Quantification kit. Each immunoSEQ 96-well plate was sequenced on its own single-read 150-cycle Illumina NextSeq 550 flow cell. The authors' analysis ran thus. Because only junctional sequences without quality scores were contained in the immunoSEQ output, filtering matching that applied to full-length reads could not be performed. Sequences were annotated with PyIR, a Python wrapper for IgBLAST v1.9, and V/J genes and CDR3 were assigned using IMGT germline references. Reads were removed for weak V/J assignments (E-value above 1e-6), missing CDR3, stop codons, out-of-frame junctions, or ambiguous translated residues. V3J clonotypes were defined by identical inferred V gene, J gene, and CDR3 amino acid sequence. Percentage overlap between repertoires was calculated by dividing the number of shared unique clonotypes by the size of the smaller repertoire. Repertoire richness was assessed with RTK rarefaction, the Chao1 estimator, and Recon v2.1 estimates of unobserved clonotypes. Here the immuneACCESS table is served through TCRdb, limited to in-frame sequences with V and J called. Missing clones are a known gap in these copies; in checked studies unresolved V genes cover under half, and the rest lacks a known reason. The V and J calls and clone size are taken from that table; D and trimming were inferred from the DNA. For this sample the table gives about 480,000 clones, of which over 75% were detected only once. Approximately 13% of the sample is taken by the ten largest.

Healthy HIV-negative adults with no recently reported acute infections or vaccinations were included as donors. Every donor was a Caucasian adult residing in Nashville, Tennessee, USA. For unsorted samples, roughly 91 million PBMCs were counted, and genomic DNA was extracted using the QIAamp DNA Blood Mini kit. After blood collection by leukapheresis, PBMCs were isolated using Ficoll-Histopaque density gradient centrifugation and then cryopreserved in the vapor phase of liquid nitrogen. The chain was built from TRBV28 and TRBJ1-2; 5 matching bases give a weak D call of TRBD1. This receptor was identified in a woman in her forties in good health. Some clones in this sample may be carry-over from other donors' samples. Sequenced: PBMCs. The CDR3 reads CASAGQNNYGYTF. Read as DNA, the sequence is TGTGCCAGCGCGGGGCAGAACAACTATGGCTACACCTTC.